This T cell receptor beta chain was profiled in a study of cytomegalovirus exposure and HLA in healthy donors. Overall study context: Some 85 million unique TCRs, all from HLA-typed donors, were included in an early release of the data.

The PCR ran on 60 Vbeta and 13 Jbeta primers. Profiled with immunoSEQ multiplex PCR; TCRdb holds only in-frame clones, not every one. The table shows 160,000 or so clones, with 60% to 80% occurring only once. This clone was picked up a small number of times. The germline V gene encodes CDR1 GTSNPN and CDR2 SVGIG (reference sequence). V was clipped by 2 bases and J by 7 bases; unmatched bases: 10. CDR3 length equals 15 residues. Sequencing was performed on PBMCs. The TCR originated in a man aged 55 to 70 in good health and CMV-seronegative. V is TRBV30 and J is TRBJ1-1; 10 bases match TRBD1. The CDR3 sequence: CAWSPFGTGVLEAFF. The CDR3 nucleotides are TGTGCCTGGAGTCCTTTCGGGACAGGGGTCCTTGAAGCTTTCTTT.